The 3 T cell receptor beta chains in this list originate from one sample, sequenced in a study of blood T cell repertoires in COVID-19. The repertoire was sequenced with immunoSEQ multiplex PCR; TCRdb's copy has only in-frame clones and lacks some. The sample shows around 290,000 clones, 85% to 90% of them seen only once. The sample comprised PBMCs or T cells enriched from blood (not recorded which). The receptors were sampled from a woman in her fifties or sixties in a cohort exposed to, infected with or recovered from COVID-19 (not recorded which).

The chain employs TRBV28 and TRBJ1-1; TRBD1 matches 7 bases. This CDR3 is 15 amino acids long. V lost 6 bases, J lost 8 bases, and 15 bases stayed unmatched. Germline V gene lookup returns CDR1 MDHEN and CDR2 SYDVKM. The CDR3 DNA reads TGTGCCAGCAGCGCCGCGAAGGGGGCCGGCCTGGAAGCTTTCTTT. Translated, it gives CASSAAKGAGLEAFF.

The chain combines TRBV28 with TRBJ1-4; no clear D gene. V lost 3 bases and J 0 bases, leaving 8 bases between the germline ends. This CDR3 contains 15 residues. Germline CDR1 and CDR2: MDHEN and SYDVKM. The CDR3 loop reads CASSLAGSTNEKLFF. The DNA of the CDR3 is TGTGCCAGCAGTTTGGCGGGATCAACTAATGAAAAACTGTTTTTT.

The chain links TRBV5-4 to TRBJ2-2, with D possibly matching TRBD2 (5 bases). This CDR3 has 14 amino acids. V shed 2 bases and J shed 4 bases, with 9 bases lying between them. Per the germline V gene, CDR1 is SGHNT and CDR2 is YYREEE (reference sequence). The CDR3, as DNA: TGTGCCAGCAGCTTTCCGGGGTTCACCGGGGAGCTGTTTTTT. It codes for CASSFPGFTGELFF. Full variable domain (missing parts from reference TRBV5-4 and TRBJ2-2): ETGVTQSPTHLIKTRGQQVTLRCSSQSGHNTVSWYQQALGQGPQFIFQYYREEENGRGNFPPRFSGLQFPNYSSELNVNALELDDSALYLCASSFPGFTGELFFGEGSRLTVL.